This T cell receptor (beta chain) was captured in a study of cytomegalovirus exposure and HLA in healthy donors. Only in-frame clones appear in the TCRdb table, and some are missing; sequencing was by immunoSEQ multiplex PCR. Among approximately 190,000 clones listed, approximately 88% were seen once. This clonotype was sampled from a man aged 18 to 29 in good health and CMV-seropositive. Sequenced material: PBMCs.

The CDR3 here is CASMRVNEKLFF. Here the CDR3 DNA reads TGTGCCAGCATGAGAGTTAATGAAAAACTGTTTTTT. The rearrangement uses TRBV5-5 and TRBJ1-4; D uncertain. The CDR3 totals 12 residues. CDR1 and CDR2 (germline): SGHKS, YYEKEE (reference sequence). Trimming shortened V by 6 bases and J by 4 bases, and 7 bases separated the two germline ends.